This TCR beta chain was recovered during a study of cytomegalovirus exposure and HLA in healthy donors. General observations from the study: About 87% or about 30% of the time was how often most TCR beta V segments were productive, according to an earlier analysis. Cytomegalovirus-associated TCR beta chains were listed, numbering more than 150. Judged likely to be a sequencing artifact was a cluster of highly shared sequence variants.

The CDR3 is 15 residues long. J lost 0 bases, V lost 5 bases, and 7 bases had no gene match. The germline CDR1 and CDR2 sequences are MNHEY and SVGAGI. To note about this clone: Its target is unknown.

These donors counted as nominally healthy when sampled, but unrecorded immune exposures were likely. Primers for the PCR totalled 60 Vbeta and 13 Jbeta. Sequenced by immunoSEQ multiplex PCR; TCRdb stores in-frame clones only, minus some. The data show some 77,000 clones, approximately 80% seen once. The specimen was PBMCs. The TCR was taken from a man aged 50 to 60 in good health and CMV-seropositive. The chain recombines TRBV6-5 with TRBJ2-7, with TRBD1 matching 7 bases. The CDR3 protein is CASSQYRDSSYEQYF. CDR3 DNA sequence: TGTGCCAGCAGTCAATACCGGGACAGCTCCTACGAGCAGTACTTC.